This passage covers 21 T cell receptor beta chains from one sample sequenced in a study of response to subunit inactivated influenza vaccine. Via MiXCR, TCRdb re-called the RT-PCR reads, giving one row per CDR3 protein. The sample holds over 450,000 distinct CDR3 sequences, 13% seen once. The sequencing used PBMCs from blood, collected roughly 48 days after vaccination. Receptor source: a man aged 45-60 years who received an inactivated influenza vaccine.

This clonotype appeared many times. CDR3 residues: CSVEDNRGNTEAFF. DNA of the CDR3: TGCAGCGTTGAAGATAACAGGGGAAACACTGAAGCTTTCTTT. This rearrangement joins TRBV29-1 to TRBJ1-1, with 7 bases identical to TRBD1. The CDR3 runs to 14 residues. The trim removed 0 bases at V and 2 bases at J, leaving 3 bases unmatched. Germline V gives CDR1 SQVTM, CDR2 ANQGSEA.

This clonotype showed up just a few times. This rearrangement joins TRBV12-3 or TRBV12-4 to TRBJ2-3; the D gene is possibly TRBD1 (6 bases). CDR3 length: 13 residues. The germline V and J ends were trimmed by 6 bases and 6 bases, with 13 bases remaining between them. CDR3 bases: TGTGCCAGCAGATCGTCAGGGGCGGATACGCAGTATTTT. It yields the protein CASRSSGADTQYF.

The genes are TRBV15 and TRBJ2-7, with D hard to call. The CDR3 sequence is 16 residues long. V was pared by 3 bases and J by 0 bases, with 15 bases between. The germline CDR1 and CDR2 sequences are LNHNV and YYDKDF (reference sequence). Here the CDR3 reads CATSRATIRSSYEQYF. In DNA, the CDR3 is TGTGCCACCAGCAGGGCTACAATAAGGAGCTCCTACGAGCAGTACTTC.

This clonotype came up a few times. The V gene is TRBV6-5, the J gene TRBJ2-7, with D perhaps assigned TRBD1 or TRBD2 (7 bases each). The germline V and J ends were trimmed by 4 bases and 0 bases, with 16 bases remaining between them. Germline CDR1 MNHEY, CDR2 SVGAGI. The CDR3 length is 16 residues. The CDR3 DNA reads TGTGCCAGCAGTTCAGGGGGGGGTGTCTCCTCCTACGAGCAGTACTTC. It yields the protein CASSSGGGVSSYEQYF.

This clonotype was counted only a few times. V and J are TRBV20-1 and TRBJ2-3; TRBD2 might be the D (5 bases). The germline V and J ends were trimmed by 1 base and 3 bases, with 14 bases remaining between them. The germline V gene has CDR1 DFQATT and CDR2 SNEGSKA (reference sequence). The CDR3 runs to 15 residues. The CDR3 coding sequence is TGCAGTGCTAGAGCAGCGGCCGGGATGACAGATACGCAGTATTTT. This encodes CSARAAAGMTDTQYF.

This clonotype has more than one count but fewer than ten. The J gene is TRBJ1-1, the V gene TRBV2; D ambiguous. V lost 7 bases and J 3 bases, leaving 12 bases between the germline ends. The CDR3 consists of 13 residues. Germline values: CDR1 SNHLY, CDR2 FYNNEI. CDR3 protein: CASMRAGYTEAFF. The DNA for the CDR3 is TGTGCCAGCATGAGAGCGGGGTACACTGAAGCTTTCTTT.

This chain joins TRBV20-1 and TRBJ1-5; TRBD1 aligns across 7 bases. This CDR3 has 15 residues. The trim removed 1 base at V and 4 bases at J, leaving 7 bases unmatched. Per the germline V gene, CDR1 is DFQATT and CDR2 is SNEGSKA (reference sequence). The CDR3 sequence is CSARVTGVSNQPQHF. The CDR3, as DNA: TGCAGTGCTAGAGTCACAGGGGTTTCGAATCAGCCCCAGCATTTT.

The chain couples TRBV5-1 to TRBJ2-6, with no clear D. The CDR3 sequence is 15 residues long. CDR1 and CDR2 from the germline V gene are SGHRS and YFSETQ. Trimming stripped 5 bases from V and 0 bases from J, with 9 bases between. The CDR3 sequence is CASSPMSSGANVLTF. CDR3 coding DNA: TGCGCCAGCAGTCCAATGAGCTCTGGGGCCAACGTCCTGACTTTC.

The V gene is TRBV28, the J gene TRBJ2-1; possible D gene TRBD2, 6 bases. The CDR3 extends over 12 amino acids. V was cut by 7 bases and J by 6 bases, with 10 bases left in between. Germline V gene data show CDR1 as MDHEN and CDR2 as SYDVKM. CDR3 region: CASTGTSNEQFF. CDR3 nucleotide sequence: TGTGCCAGCACCGGGACTTCCAATGAGCAGTTCTTC.

DNA for the CDR3: TGTGCCAGCAGCCCCCGAATGCCAGAAAACACTGAAGCTTTCTTT. Protein sequence: CASSPRMPENTEAFF. This chain uses TRBV9 with TRBJ1-1; the D is unclear. Germline loops: CDR1 SGDLS, CDR2 YYNGEE. This CDR3 spans 15 amino acids. V lost 4 bases, J lost 2 bases, and 15 bases lay in between. The full variable domain, rest sourced from reference TRBV9 and TRBJ1-1, is DSGVTQTPKHLITATGQRVTLRCSPRSGDLSVYWYQQSLDQGLQFLIQYYNGEERAKGNILERFSAQQFPDLHSELNLSSLELGDSALYFCASSPRMPENTEAFFGQGTRLTVV.

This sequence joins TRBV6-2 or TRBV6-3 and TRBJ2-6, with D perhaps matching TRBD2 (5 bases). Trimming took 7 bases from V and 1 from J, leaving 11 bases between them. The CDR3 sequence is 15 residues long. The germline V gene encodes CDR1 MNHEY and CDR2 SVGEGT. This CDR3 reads CASTPRGSGANVLTF. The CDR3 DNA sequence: TGTGCCAGCACCCCCCGAGGGTCTGGGGCCAACGTCCTGACTTTC.

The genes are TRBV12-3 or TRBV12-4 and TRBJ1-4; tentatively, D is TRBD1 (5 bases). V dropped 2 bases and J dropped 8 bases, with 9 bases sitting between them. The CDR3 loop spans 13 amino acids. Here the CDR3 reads CASSLRQNEKLFF. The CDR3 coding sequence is TGTGCCAGCAGTTTAAGACAGAACGAAAAACTGTTTTTT.

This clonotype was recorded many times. The CDR3 sequence: CASTPGLAENIQYF. The CDR3 nucleotides read TGTGCCAGCACCCCCGGACTAGCGGAAAACATTCAGTACTTC. J is TRBJ2-4 and V is TRBV7-2; 10 bases line up with TRBD2. V lost 7 bases and J lost 5; bases outside the gene matches: 5. The CDR3 consists of 14 residues. Germline V gives CDR1 SGHTA, CDR2 FQGNSA.

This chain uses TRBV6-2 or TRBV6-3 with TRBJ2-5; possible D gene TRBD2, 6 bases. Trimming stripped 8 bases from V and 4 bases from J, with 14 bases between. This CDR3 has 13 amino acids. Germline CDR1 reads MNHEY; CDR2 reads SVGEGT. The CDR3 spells CASAMIGRETQYF. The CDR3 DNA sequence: TGTGCCAGCGCTATGATCGGGAGAGAGACCCAGTACTTC.

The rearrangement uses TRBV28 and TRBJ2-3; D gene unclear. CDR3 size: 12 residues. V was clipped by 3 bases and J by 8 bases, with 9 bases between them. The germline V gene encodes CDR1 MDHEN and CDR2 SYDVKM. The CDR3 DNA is TGTGCCAGCAGTTTGAACAGACCTACGCAGTATTTT. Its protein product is CASSLNRPTQYF. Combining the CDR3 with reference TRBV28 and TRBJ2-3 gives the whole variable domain DVKVTQSSRYLVKRTGEKVFLECVQDMDHENMFWYRQDPGLGLRLIYFSYDVKMKEKGDIPEGYSVSREKKERFSLILESASTNQTSMYLCASSLNRPTQYFGPGTRLTVL.

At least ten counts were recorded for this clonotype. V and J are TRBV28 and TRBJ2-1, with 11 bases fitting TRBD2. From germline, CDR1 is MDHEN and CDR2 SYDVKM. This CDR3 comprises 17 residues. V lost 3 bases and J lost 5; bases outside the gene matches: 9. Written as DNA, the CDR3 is TGTGCCAGCAGTTTTCGATCACGACTAGCGGGACACAATGAGCAGTTCTTC. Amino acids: CASSFRSRLAGHNEQFF.

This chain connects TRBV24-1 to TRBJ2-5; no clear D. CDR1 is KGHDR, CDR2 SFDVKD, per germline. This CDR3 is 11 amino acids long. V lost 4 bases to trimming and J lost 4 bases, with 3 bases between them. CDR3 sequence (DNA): TGTGCCACCAGTGAACTAGAGACCCAGTACTTC. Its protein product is CATSELETQYF.

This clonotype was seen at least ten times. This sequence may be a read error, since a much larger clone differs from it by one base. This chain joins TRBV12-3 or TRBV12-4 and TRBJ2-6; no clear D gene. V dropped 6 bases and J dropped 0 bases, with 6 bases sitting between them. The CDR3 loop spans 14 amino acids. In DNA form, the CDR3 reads TGTGCCAGCAGATACAGCTCTGGGGCCAACGTCCTGACTTTC. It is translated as CASRYSSGANVLTF.

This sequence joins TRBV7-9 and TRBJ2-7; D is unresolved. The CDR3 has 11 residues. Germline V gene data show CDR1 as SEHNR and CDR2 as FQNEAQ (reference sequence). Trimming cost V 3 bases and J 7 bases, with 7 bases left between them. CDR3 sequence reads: CASSFSEEQYF. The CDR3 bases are TGTGCCAGCAGCTTTTCGGAAGAGCAGTACTTC. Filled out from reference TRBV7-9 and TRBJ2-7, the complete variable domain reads DTGVSQNPRHKITKRGQNVTFRCDPISEHNRLYWYRQTLGQGPEFLTYFQNEAQLEKSRLLSDRFSAERPKGSFSTLEIQRTEQGDSAMYLCASSFSEEQYFGPGTRLTVT.

CDR3 residues: CASSQAFVRRHGAAFF. The CDR3 nucleotides read TGTGCCAGCAGCCAAGCTTTTGTCAGGAGGCACGGGGCAGCTTTCTTT. The chain uses TRBV4-2 and TRBJ1-1; tentatively, D is TRBD1 (5 bases). Germline loops: CDR1 LGHNA, CDR2 YNFKEQ. The CDR3 is 16 amino acids. Trimming took off 1 base at V and 10 bases at J, with 22 bases between the two ends.

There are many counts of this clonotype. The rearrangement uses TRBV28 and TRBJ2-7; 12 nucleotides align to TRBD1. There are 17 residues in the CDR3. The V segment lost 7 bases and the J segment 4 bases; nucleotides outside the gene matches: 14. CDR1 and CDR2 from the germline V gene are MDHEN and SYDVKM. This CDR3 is CASNSYWGGQGAYEQYF. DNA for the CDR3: TGTGCCAGCAACAGTTATTGGGGGGGACAGGGGGCTTACGAGCAGTACTTC.